This T cell receptor (beta chain) was found in a study of regulatory T cells in long-lasting Graves disease. This clonotype was picked up many times. One junction end disagrees with the germline gene, perhaps due to a read error. For TCR beta, libraries came from iRepertoire HTBI primers and Arm-PCR of CDR3 regions. MiXCR, run by TCRdb on the multiplex PCR reads, gives a single entry per CDR3 protein. This table has approximately 500,000 distinct CDR3 sequences, 20% to 25% appearing once. Described time point: persistent/refractory GD, antithyroid drugs over 5 years with positive TRAb. RNA isolated from PBMCs was used to make the TCR library. Germline CDR1 SGHRS, CDR2 YFSETQ. CDR3 length: 14 amino acids.

The rearrangement uses TRBV5-1 and TRBJ2-7, with TRBD2 matching over 11 bases. The sequenced sample was peripheral blood mononuclear cells (PBMCs), obtained when the disease was refractory, from a patient treated with antithyroid drugs. The TCR was taken from a female donor with Graves disease. The DNA of the CDR3 is TGTGCCAGCAGCTCGGGACTAGCGGCCTACGAGCAGTACTTC. The encoded protein is CASSSGLAAYEQYF. Based on the CDR3 plus reference TRBV5-1 and TRBJ2-7, the full variable domain is KAGVTQTPRYLIKTRGQQVTLSCSPISGHRSVSWYQQTPGQGLQFLFEYFSETQRNKGNFPGRFSGRQFSNSRSEMNVSTLELGDSALYLCASSSGLAAYEQYFGPGTRLTVT.